This T cell receptor beta chain is from a study of blood T cell repertoires in COVID-19. Study summary: T cells, B-cell-depleted T cells, or PBMCs supplied cDNA or gDNA.

Trimming cost V 5 bases and J 4 bases, with 14 bases left between them. From germline, CDR1 is SGHTA and CDR2 FQGNSA. The CDR3 contains 14 residues. Participant ages covered about 18 to 89 years across 24 US areas. Participants' reported clinical history set cohort assignment. Here immunoSEQ multiplex PCR was the method, and the copy in TCRdb shows in-frame clones only, minus some. The sample holds 130,000 to 150,000 clones; roughly 84% are singletons and the top ten take 5.8%. The specimen was PBMCs or T cells enriched from blood (not recorded which). The receptor was derived from a woman aged 45-65 years who had been exposed to COVID-19. The V gene is TRBV7-2, the J gene TRBJ1-2; unclear D gene. The CDR3 DNA reads as TGTGCCAGCAGCCGTCAAGAGGGCACCTATGGCTACACCTTC. This codes for CASSRQEGTYGYTF.